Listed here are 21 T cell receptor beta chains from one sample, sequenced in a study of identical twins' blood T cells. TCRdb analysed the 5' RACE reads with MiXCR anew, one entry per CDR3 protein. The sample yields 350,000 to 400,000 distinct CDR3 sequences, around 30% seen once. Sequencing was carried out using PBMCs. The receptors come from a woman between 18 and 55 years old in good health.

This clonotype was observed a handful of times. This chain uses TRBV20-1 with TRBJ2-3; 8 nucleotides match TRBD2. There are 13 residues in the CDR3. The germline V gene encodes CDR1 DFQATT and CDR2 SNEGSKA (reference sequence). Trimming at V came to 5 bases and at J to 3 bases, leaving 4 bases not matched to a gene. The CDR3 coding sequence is TGCAGTGCTGAAAAGCGGGAGACAGATACGCAGTATTTT. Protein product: CSAEKRETDTQYF.

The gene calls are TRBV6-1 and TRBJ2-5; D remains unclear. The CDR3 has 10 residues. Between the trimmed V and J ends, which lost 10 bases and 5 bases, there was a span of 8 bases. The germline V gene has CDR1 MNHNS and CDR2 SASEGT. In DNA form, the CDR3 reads TGTGCCACCAAACGGGAGACCCAGTACTTC. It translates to CATKRETQYF.

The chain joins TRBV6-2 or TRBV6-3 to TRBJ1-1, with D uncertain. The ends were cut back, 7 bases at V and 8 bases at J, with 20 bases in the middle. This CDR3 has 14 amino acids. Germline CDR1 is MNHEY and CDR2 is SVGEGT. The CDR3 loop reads CASITVDGRSEAFF. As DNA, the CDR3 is TGTGCCAGCATCACGGTGGATGGACGGTCGGAAGCTTTCTTT.

CDR3: CASSIGNQETQYF. The CDR3 region has the DNA TGTGCCAGTAGTATCGGTAACCAAGAGACCCAGTACTTC. This chain links TRBV19 with TRBJ2-5; D is ambiguous. The V gene's germline CDR1 is LNHDA and CDR2 SQIVND (reference sequence). CDR3 length: 13 amino acids. V lost 3 bases to trimming and J lost 0 bases, with 5 bases between them. Combining the CDR3 with reference TRBV19 and TRBJ2-5 gives the whole variable domain DGGITQSPKYLFRKEGQNVTLSCEQNLNHDAMYWYRQDPGQGLRLIYYSQIVNDFQKGDIAEGYSVSREKKESFPLTVTSAQKNPTAFYLCASSIGNQETQYFGPGTRLLVL.

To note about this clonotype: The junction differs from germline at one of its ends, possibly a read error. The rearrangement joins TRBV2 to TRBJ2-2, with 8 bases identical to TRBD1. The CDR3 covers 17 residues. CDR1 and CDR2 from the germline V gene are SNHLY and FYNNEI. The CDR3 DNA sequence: TGTACCAGCAGTGTGAGTTCCTTGACAGGGGTAACCGGGGAGCTGTTTTTT. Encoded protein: CTSSVSSLTGVTGELFF. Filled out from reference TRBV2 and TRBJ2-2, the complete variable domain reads EPEVTQTPSHQVTQMGQEVILRCVPISNHLYFYWYRQILGQKVEFLVSFYNNEISEKSEIFDDQFSVERPDGSNFTLKIRSTKLEDSAMYFCTSSVSSLTGVTGELFFGEGSRLTVL.

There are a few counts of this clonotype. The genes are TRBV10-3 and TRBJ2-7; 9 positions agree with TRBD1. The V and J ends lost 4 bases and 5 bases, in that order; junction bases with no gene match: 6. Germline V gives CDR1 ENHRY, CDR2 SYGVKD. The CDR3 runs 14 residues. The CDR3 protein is CAISGTGDGDEQYF. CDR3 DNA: TGTGCCATCAGTGGGACAGGGGATGGGGACGAGCAGTACTTC.

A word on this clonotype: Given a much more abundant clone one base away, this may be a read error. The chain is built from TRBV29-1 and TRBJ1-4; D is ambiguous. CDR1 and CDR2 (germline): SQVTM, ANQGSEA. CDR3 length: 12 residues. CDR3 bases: TGCAGAGTTGAAAGCCGCGGAAGGGAACTGTTTTTT. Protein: CRVESRGRELFF.

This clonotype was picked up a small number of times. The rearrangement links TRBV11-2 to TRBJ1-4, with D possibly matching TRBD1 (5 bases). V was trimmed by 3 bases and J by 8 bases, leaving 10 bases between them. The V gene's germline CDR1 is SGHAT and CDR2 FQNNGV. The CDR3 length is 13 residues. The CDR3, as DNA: TGTGCCAGCAGCTTTGCTTCAGGGGAAAAACTGTTTTTT. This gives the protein CASSFASGEKLFF.

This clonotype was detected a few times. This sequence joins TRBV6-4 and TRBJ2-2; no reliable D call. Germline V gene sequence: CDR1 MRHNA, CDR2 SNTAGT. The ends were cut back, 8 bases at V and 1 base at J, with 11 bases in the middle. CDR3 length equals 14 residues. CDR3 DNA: TGTGCCAGCGAAGAATCCGAGAACACCGGGGAGCTGTTTTTT. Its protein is CASEESENTGELFF.

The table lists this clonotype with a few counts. CDR3 sequence (DNA): TGTGCCATCAAGAATCTGACCGGTGAAAATGAGCAGTTCTTC. Translating gives CAIKNLTGENEQFF. The J gene is TRBJ2-1, the V gene TRBV10-3; no definite D call. Trimming took 7 bases from V and 7 from J, leaving 17 bases between them. The CDR3 has 14 residues. Looked up from germline, CDR1 is ENHRY and CDR2 is SYGVKD.

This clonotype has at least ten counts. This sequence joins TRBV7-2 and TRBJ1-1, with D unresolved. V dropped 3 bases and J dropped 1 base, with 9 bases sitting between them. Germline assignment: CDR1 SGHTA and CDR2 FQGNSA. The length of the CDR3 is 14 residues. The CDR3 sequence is CASSFSYGNTEAFF. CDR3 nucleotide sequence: TGTGCCAGCAGCTTTTCCTACGGGAACACTGAAGCTTTCTTT.

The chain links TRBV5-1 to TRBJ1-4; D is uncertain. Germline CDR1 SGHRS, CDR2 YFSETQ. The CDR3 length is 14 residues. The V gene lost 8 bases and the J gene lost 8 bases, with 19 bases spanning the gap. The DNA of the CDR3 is TGCGCCAGTACCTCGGACCCCAGGCAGGAAAAACTGTTTTTT. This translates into CASTSDPRQEKLFF.

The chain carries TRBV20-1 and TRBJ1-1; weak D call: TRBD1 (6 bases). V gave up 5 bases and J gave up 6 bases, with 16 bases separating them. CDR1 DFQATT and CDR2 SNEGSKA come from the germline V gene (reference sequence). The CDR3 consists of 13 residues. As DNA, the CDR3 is TGCAGTGCTGGGAGACAGGCCGGGGCTGAAGCTTTCTTT. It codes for CSAGRQAGAEAFF.

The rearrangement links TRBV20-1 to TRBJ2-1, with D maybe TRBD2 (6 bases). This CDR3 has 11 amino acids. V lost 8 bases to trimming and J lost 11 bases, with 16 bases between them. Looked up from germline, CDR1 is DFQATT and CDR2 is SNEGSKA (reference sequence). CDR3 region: CSLGQEGQQFF. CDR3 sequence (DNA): TGCAGTTTGGGGCAGGAGGGTCAGCAGTTCTTC.

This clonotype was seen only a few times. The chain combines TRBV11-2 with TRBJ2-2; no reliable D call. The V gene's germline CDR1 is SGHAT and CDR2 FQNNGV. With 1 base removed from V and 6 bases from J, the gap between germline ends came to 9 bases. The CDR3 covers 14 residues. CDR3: CASSLARLSGELFF. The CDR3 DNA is TGTGCCAGCAGCTTAGCACGACTGTCCGGGGAGCTGTTTTTT.

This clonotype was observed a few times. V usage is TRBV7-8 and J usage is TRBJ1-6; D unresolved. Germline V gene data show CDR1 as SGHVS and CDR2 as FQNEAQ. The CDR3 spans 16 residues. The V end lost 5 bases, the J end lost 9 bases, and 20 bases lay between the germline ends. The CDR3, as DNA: TGTGCCAGCAGCCTCTCCTCAGCCCGAGGACTTTCACCCCTCCACTTT. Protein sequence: CASSLSSARGLSPLHF.

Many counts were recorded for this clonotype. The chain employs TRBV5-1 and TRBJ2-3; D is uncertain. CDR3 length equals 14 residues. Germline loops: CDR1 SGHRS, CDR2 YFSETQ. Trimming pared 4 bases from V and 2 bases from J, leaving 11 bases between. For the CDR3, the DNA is TGCGCCAGCAGCCTATTTCGCCACACAGATACGCAGTATTTT. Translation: CASSLFRHTDTQYF.

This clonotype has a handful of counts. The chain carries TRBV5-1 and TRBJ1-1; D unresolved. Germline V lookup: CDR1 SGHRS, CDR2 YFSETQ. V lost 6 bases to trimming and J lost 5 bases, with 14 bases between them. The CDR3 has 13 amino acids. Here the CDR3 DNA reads TGCGCCAGCAACGACCCGGGAGTAACTGAAGCTTTCTTT. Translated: CASNDPGVTEAFF.

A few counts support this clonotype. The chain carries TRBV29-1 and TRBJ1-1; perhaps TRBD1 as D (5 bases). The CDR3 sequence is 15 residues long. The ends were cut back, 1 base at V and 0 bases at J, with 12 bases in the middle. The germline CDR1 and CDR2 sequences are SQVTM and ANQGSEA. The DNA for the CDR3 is TGCAGCGTTGAAGTGCAGGGAAGGATGAACACTGAAGCTTTCTTT. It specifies CSVEVQGRMNTEAFF.

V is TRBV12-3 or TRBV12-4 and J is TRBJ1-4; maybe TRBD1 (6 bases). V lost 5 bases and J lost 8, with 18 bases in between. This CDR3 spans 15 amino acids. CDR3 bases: TGTGCCAGCAGTGAAGGACTGGGGGCCTTAGAAAAACTGTTTTTT. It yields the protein CASSEGLGALEKLFF.

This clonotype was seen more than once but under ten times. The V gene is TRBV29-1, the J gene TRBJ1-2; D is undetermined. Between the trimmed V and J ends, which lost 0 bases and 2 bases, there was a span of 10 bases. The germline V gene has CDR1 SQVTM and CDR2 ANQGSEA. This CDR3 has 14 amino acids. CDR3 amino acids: CSVEDQSVNYGYTF. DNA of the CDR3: TGCAGCGTTGAAGATCAATCGGTGAACTATGGCTACACCTTC.